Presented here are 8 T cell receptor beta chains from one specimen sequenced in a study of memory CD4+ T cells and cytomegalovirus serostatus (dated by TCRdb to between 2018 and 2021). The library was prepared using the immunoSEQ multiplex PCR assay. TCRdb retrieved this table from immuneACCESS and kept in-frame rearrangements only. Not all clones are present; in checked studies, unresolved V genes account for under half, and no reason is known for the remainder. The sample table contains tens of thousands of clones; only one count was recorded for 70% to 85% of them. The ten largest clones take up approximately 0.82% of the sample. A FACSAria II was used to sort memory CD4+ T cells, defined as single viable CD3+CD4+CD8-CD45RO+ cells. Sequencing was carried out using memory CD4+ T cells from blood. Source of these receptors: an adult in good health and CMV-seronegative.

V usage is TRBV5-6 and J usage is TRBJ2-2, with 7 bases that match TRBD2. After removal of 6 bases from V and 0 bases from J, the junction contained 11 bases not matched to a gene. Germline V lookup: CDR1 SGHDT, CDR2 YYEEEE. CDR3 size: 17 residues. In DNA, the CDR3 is TGTGCCAGCACCCTGACTAGCTGGGGACCGAACACCGGGGAGCTGTTTTTT. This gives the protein CASTLTSWGPNTGELFF.

The CDR3 is CASSYQTGELFF. In nucleotides, the CDR3 is TGTGCCAGCAGCTACCAAACCGGGGAGCTGTTTTTT. The V gene is TRBV7-9, the J gene TRBJ2-2; D is unclear. This CDR3 contains 12 residues. Trimming removed 4 bases from V and 5 bases from J, with 5 bases in between. Germline CDR1 reads SEHNR; CDR2 reads FQNEAQ (reference sequence).

CDR3: CASSQVGRTMNTEAFF. The CDR3 region has the DNA TGTGCCAGCAGCCAGGTCGGTAGAACGATGAACACTGAAGCTTTCTTT. The V and J genes are TRBV7-8 and TRBJ1-1; D call uncertain. In germline, CDR1 is SGHVS, CDR2 FQNEAQ. This CDR3 has 16 amino acids. Deletions cut 5 bases from V and 0 bases from J, with 16 bases between.

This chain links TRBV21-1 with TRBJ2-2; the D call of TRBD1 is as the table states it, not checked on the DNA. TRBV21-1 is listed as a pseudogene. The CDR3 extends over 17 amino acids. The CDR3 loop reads CASSSRGRTTGTGELFF. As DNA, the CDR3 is TGTGCCAGCAGCTCCCGAGGCCGGACAACGGGCACCGGGGAGCTGTTTTTT.

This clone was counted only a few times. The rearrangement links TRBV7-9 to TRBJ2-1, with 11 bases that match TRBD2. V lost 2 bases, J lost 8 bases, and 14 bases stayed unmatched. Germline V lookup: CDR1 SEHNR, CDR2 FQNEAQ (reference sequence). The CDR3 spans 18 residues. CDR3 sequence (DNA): TGTGCCAGCAGCTTACCCATCCGACTAGCGGGGAAAAGGGATGAGCAGTTCTTC. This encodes CASSLPIRLAGKRDEQFF.

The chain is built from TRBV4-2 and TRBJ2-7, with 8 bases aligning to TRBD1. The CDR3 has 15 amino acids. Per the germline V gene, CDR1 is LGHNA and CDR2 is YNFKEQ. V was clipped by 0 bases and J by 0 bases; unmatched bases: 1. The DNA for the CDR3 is TGTGCCAGCAGCCAAGAGGGGACAGGCTCCTACGAGCAGTACTTC. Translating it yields CASSQEGTGSYEQYF.

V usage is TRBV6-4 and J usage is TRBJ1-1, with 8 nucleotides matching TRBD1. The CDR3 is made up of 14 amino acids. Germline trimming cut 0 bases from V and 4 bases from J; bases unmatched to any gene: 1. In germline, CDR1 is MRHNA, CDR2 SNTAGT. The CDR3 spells CASSDSDRGTEAFF. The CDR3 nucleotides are TGTGCCAGCAGTGACTCAGACAGGGGCACTGAAGCTTTCTTT.

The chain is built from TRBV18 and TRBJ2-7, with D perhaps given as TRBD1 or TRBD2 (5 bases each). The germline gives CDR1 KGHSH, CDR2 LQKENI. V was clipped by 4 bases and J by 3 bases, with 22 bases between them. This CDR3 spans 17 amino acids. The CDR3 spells CASSLLSGPEGYYEQYF. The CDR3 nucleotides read TGTGCCAGCTCACTTCTCTCGGGTCCCGAGGGGTACTACGAGCAGTACTTC.